This passage covers 22 T cell receptor beta chains from one sample sequenced in a study of technical replicates of blood from a handful of donors. Using immunoSEQ multiplex PCR, the repertoire was profiled, and TCRdb retains in-frame clones only, with some absent. The data contain roughly 81,000 clones, 97% of them seen just once; the ten biggest clones take up less than 0.2%. What was sequenced was T cells isolated from PBMCs. Receptors were obtained from a human donor in good health.

The chain couples TRBV28 to TRBJ2-3; D is unresolved. Trimming took off 3 bases at V and 0 bases at J, with 10 bases between the two ends. The CDR3 is 15 amino acids. CDR1 is MDHEN and CDR2 is SYDVKM in the germline V gene. CDR3 residues: CASSFPYPSTDTQYF. DNA of the CDR3: TGTGCCAGCAGTTTCCCCTATCCTAGCACAGATACGCAGTATTTT.

The gene calls are TRBV5-6 and TRBJ1-1; no definite D call. Between the trimmed V and J ends, which lost 4 bases and 0 bases, there was a span of 13 bases. Germline lookup yields CDR1 SGHDT and CDR2 YYEEEE. This CDR3 spans 15 amino acids. CDR3 sequence: CASSTPLSMNTEAFF. The CDR3 DNA sequence: TGTGCCAGCAGCACTCCACTTAGCATGAACACTGAAGCTTTCTTT. The full variable domain, with the rest looked up from reference TRBV5-6 and TRBJ1-1, is DAGVTQSPTHLIKTRGQQVTLRCSPKSGHDTVSWYQQALGQGPQFIFQYYEEEERQRGNFPDRFSGHQFPNYSSELNVNALLLGDSALYLCASSTPLSMNTEAFFGQGTRLTVV.

V is TRBV28 and J is TRBJ2-7; 7 nucleotides agree with TRBD2. J gave up 0 bases and V 3 bases, and 2 bases lay outside the gene matches. CDR1 is MDHEN, CDR2 SYDVKM, per germline. CDR3 length: 14 amino acids. The DNA of the CDR3 is TGTGCCAGCAGTTTTGGCGGGAGCTCCTACGAGCAGTACTTC. Protein sequence: CASSFGGSSYEQYF.

The chain has TRBV6-5 and TRBJ2-3; TRBD2 agrees at 9 bases. There are 14 residues in the CDR3. Unmatched junction bases numbered 3, after V lost 2 bases and J lost 6 bases. Germline V CDR1 and CDR2: MNHEY, SVGAGI. In DNA, the CDR3 is TGTGCCAGCAGTTACGGCGGGGGGGGTGATACGCAGTATTTT. Translation gives CASSYGGGGDTQYF.

This chain links TRBV12-5 with TRBJ1-1, with 7 bases lining up with TRBD1. Unmatched junction bases numbered 12, after V lost 2 bases and J lost 3 bases. Germline V gene data show CDR1 as LGHNT and CDR2 as FRNRAP. The CDR3 totals 17 residues. The CDR3 bases are TGTGCTAGTGGTTTGTTACTCCGGGACAGAGTTCACACTGAAGCTTTCTTT. It codes for CASGLLLRDRVHTEAFF.

This sequence joins TRBV5-1 and TRBJ2-7; 9 bases are a match to TRBD2. CDR3 size: 15 residues. Losses at the gene ends were 0 bases for V and 2 bases for J; bases not matched to a gene: 3. From germline, CDR1 is SGHRS and CDR2 YFSETQ. The CDR3 DNA follows: TGCGCCAGCAGCTTGGTAGCGGGGGACGCCTACGAGCAGTACTTC. Translating it yields CASSLVAGDAYEQYF.

The chain combines TRBV5-1 with TRBJ1-1; 8 positions match TRBD1. After removal of 4 bases from V and 1 base from J, the junction contained 3 bases not matched to a gene. CDR1 is SGHRS, CDR2 YFSETQ, per germline. The CDR3 is made up of 14 amino acids. In DNA, the CDR3 is TGCGCCAGCAGCGGGGGGACAGGGAACACTGAAGCTTTCTTT. As protein: CASSGGTGNTEAFF.

CDR3 sequence (DNA): TGTGCCAGCAGTGGGAGGTCGGAAGGCAATCAGCCCCAGCATTTT. It encodes CASSGRSEGNQPQHF. The chain employs TRBV6-1 and TRBJ1-5; D gene ambiguous. Between the trimmed V and J ends, which lost 4 bases and 2 bases, there was a span of 12 bases. The CDR3 spans 15 residues. The germline CDR1 and CDR2 sequences are MNHNS and SASEGT.

The chain employs TRBV4-1 and TRBJ2-3, with TRBD1 matching 8 bases. Trimming cost V 4 bases and J 1 base; bases outside gene matches: 1. CDR1 and CDR2 (germline): MGHRA, YSYEKL. The CDR3 runs 14 residues. The CDR3 bases are TGCGCCAGCAGCCCGGGACAGGGCACAGATACGCAGTATTTT. Protein: CASSPGQGTDTQYF.

The chain joins TRBV27 to TRBJ2-3, with D possibly TRBD2 on 6 matching bases. The CDR3 extends over 15 amino acids. CDR1 MNHEY and CDR2 SMNVEV come from the germline V gene (reference sequence). The ends were cut back, 3 bases at V and 9 bases at J, with 19 bases in the middle. The CDR3 sequence is CASSLIFGGVGTQYF. The DNA of the CDR3 is TGTGCCAGCAGTTTGATCTTTGGAGGGGTGGGGACGCAGTATTTT.

This chain joins TRBV19 and TRBJ2-2, with a weak D call TRBD1 (5 bases). The V end lost 4 bases, the J end lost 1 base, and 10 bases lay between the germline ends. Germline V gives CDR1 LNHDA, CDR2 SQIVND (reference sequence). The CDR3 has 15 residues. The CDR3 sequence: CASSTRQMNTGELFF. As DNA, the CDR3 is TGTGCCAGTAGTACCAGACAGATGAACACCGGGGAGCTGTTTTTT. Full variable domain (rest looked up from reference TRBV19 and TRBJ2-2): DGGITQSPKYLFRKEGQNVTLSCEQNLNHDAMYWYRQDPGQGLRLIYYSQIVNDFQKGDIAEGYSVSREKKESFPLTVTSAQKNPTAFYLCASSTRQMNTGELFFGEGSRLTVL.

The V and J genes are TRBV10-3 and TRBJ2-2, with 7 bases that match TRBD2. The germline CDR1 and CDR2 sequences are ENHRY and SYGVKD. This CDR3 has 15 amino acids. V lost 10 bases, J lost 4 bases, and 12 bases stayed unmatched. In DNA, the CDR3 is TGTGCCACCATAGCGGGTGACCAGGGCACCGGGGAGCTGTTTTTT. This codes for CATIAGDQGTGELFF.

The chain uses TRBV7-9 and TRBJ2-1; D not resolved. CDR1 and CDR2 (germline): SEHNR, FQNEAQ (reference sequence). V was trimmed by 3 bases and J by 4 bases, leaving 4 bases between them. This CDR3 has 12 residues. CDR3 protein: CASSLTYNEQFF. The CDR3 DNA reads as TGTGCCAGCAGCTTGACATACAATGAGCAGTTCTTC.

The J gene is TRBJ2-5, the V gene TRBV2; a weak D match, TRBD1 (5 bases). With 6 bases removed from V and 4 bases from J, the gap between germline ends came to 18 bases. Per germline, CDR1 SNHLY and CDR2 FYNNEI. The length of the CDR3 is 15 residues. The CDR3 loop is CASRLRVRVGETQYF. The DNA of the CDR3 is TGTGCCAGCAGGCTCCGGGTCAGGGTTGGAGAGACCCAGTACTTC.

This chain uses TRBV6-5 with TRBJ2-2, with D possibly matching TRBD1 (6 bases). The germline CDR1 and CDR2 sequences are MNHEY and SVGAGI. The CDR3 runs to 14 residues. V was clipped by 6 bases and J by 3 bases, with 11 bases between them. The CDR3 DNA follows: TGTGCCAGCAGCGGACAGATTTACACCGGGGAGCTGTTTTTT. The encoded protein is CASSGQIYTGELFF.

The V call is TRBV29-1, the J call TRBJ2-1, with 9 bases that match TRBD2. Germline CDR1 SQVTM, CDR2 ANQGSEA. The CDR3 sequence is 13 residues long. With V trimmed by 6 bases and J by 5 bases, 5 bases remained unmatched. CDR3 DNA: TGCAGCGTAGGACTAGCGCGGGACAATGAGCAGTTCTTC. Amino acids: CSVGLARDNEQFF.

This chain links TRBV6-1 with TRBJ2-7, with D possibly being TRBD1 (6 bases). The CDR3 sequence is 14 residues long. Germline-derived CDR1 and CDR2 are MNHNS and SASEGT. V was pared by 4 bases and J by 3 bases, with 13 bases between. The DNA for the CDR3 is TGTGCCAGCAGTGTTGGGACATTCGACTACGAGCAGTACTTC. Translating gives CASSVGTFDYEQYF.

This chain joins TRBV28 and TRBJ1-4, with a possible D match to TRBD1 (6 bases). Germline V CDR1 and CDR2: MDHEN, SYDVKM. Trimming removed 8 bases at V and 7 bases at J, with 17 bases between. CDR3 length equals 14 residues. The DNA for the CDR3 is TGTGCCAGCTTTACCCACAGAGGGGGTGAAAAACTGTTTTTT. Translation gives CASFTHRGGEKLFF.

This clone was counted once. The gene calls are TRBV28 and TRBJ1-2; D unresolved. CDR3 size: 11 residues. The V and J ends lost 8 bases and 4 bases respectively, with 8 bases between them. Looked up from germline, CDR1 is MDHEN and CDR2 is SYDVKM. In nucleotides, the CDR3 is TGTGCCAGCGTGGGGAGCTATGGCTACACCTTC. Protein sequence: CASVGSYGYTF.

The chain has TRBV11-3 and TRBJ1-1; D gene unclear. Trimming cost V 5 bases and J 1 base, with 11 bases left between them. The V gene's germline CDR1 is SGHNT and CDR2 YENEEA. This CDR3 is built from 14 residues. DNA of the CDR3: TGTGCCAGCAGCCCTTTCGCGGGGAACACTGAAGCTTTCTTT. This sequence encodes CASSPFAGNTEAFF.

The J gene is TRBJ2-2, the V gene TRBV6-1; D is ambiguous. Germline CDR1 MNHNS, CDR2 SASEGT. CDR3 length: 14 residues. The ends were cut back, 7 bases at V and 1 base at J, with 10 bases in the middle. The DNA of the CDR3 is TGTGCCAGCACGGTGCCCCTGAACACCGGGGAGCTGTTTTTT. Amino acid sequence: CASTVPLNTGELFF.

The V gene is TRBV7-2, the J gene TRBJ1-1; D not resolved. V lost 1 base and J lost 4, with 10 bases in between. This CDR3 has 14 amino acids. The germline V gene has CDR1 SGHTA and CDR2 FQGNSA. The CDR3 protein is CASSLGHISTEAFF. In nucleotides, the CDR3 is TGTGCCAGCAGCTTAGGACACATCTCCACTGAAGCTTTCTTT.